The 13 T cell receptor beta chains given below trace back to one sample, sequenced in a study of T cells in localized non-small cell lung cancer. Method: immunoSEQ multiplex PCR; TCRdb's copy keeps in-frame clones and lacks some. The repertoire includes approximately 500 clones, 15% to 19% of them detected once, and more than 25% sits in the top ten. This sample comprised lung tumor tissue, obtained before any cancer treatment. Receptors were obtained from a man between 40 and 70 years old with stage III squamous cell lung carcinoma.

This clone ranks as large. The CDR3 loop is CASSFGQGASTEAFF. In DNA form, the CDR3 reads TGTGCCAGCAGCTTTGGACAGGGGGCTAGCACTGAAGCTTTCTTT. The chain carries TRBV9 and TRBJ1-1; TRBD1 matches 11 bases. J was trimmed by 4 bases and V by 4 bases; bases with no gene match: 6. Germline CDR1 SGDLS, CDR2 YYNGEE. This CDR3 is built from 15 residues.

This clone was detected a few times. The V and J genes are TRBV28 and TRBJ2-7; D is ambiguous. Trimming removed 4 bases at V and 0 bases at J, with 7 bases between. There are 13 residues in the CDR3. CDR1 is MDHEN and CDR2 is SYDVKM in the germline V gene. CDR3 protein: CASSSAPSYEQYF. CDR3 nucleotide sequence: TGTGCCAGCAGTTCGGCCCCCTCCTACGAGCAGTACTTC. The full variable domain, rest sourced from reference TRBV28 and TRBJ2-7, is DVKVTQSSRYLVKRTGEKVFLECVQDMDHENMFWYRQDPGLGLRLIYFSYDVKMKEKGDIPEGYSVSREKKERFSLILESASTNQTSMYLCASSSAPSYEQYFGPGTRLTVT.

Within the sample, this clone is medium-sized (0.01 to 0.1%). The chain carries TRBV9 and TRBJ2-5; D is perhaps TRBD2 (5 bases). V was pared by 4 bases and J by 4 bases, with 14 bases between. Germline V gives CDR1 SGDLS, CDR2 YYNGEE. CDR3 length: 14 amino acids. The CDR3 nucleotides read TGTGCCAGCAGCCCGGGATACCTACTAGAGACCCAGTACTTC. Its protein is CASSPGYLLETQYF.

This clone was recorded a few times. The chain combines TRBV9 with TRBJ1-5, with 8 bases identical to TRBD1. The V gene's germline CDR1 is SGDLS and CDR2 YYNGEE. V lost 5 bases, J lost 3 bases, and 7 bases stayed unmatched. This CDR3 comprises 15 residues. DNA of the CDR3: TGTGCCAGCAGTTCAGGACAGGGCGTCAATCAGCCCCAGCATTTT. It specifies CASSSGQGVNQPQHF.

This clone was seen once. The chain carries TRBV12-1 and TRBJ1-6. TRBV12-1 is a pseudogene segment. The CDR3 has 18 amino acids. Here the CDR3 DNA reads TGTGCCAGCAGCTTCACCGGGGCCCCCTTGAGGGATAATTCACCCCTCCACTTT. Its translation is CASSFTGAPLRDNSPLHF.

This clone was observed a handful of times. V gene TRBV10-2 combines with J gene TRBJ1-1; 7 bases are shared with TRBD1. The CDR3 runs 15 residues. Looked up from germline, CDR1 is WSHSY and CDR2 is SAAADI. With V trimmed by 6 bases and J by 3 bases, 10 bases remained unmatched. In DNA form, the CDR3 reads TGCGCCAGCAGGATAGGGGACAGCCGCCACACTGAAGCTTTCTTT. Protein product: CASRIGDSRHTEAFF.

V is TRBV29-1 and J is TRBJ2-7; D is unresolved. V lost 0 bases to trimming and J lost 2 bases, with 11 bases between them. Germline lookup yields CDR1 SQVTM and CDR2 ANQGSEA. The CDR3 has 14 amino acids. The CDR3 DNA is TGCAGCGTTGAAGAATCGAGGATACCCTACGAGCAGTACTTC. This encodes CSVEESRIPYEQYF.

The J gene is TRBJ1-1, the V gene TRBV7-1; D unresolved. TRBV7-1 is labeled an ORF, and its function is uncertain. This CDR3 has 13 amino acids. The V gene lost 11 bases and the J gene lost 2 bases, with 15 bases spanning the gap. For the CDR3, the DNA is TGTGCCTCCTCCCGGGGAGTTAACACTGAAGCTTTCTTT. Translated, it gives CASSRGVNTEAFF.

The V and J genes are TRBV5-1 and TRBJ2-7; D gene ambiguous. V shed 3 bases and J shed 1 base, with 11 bases lying between them. CDR3 length: 14 amino acids. CDR1 SGHRS and CDR2 YFSETQ come from the germline V gene. The CDR3 loop is CASSSEDLSYEQYF. As DNA, the CDR3 is TGCGCCAGCAGCTCTGAGGACCTATCCTACGAGCAGTACTTC.

This clone has a handful of counts. Its ends do not fully match the called genes, so a read error is possible. V usage is TRBV6-8 and J usage is TRBJ1-4; D is unresolved. The CDR3 is 14 amino acids. Germline V CDR1 and CDR2: MNHGY, SAAAGT. Here the CDR3 reads CAISGLGTNEKLFF. CDR3 DNA: TGTGCCATCAGTGGCTTGGGGACTAATGAAAAACTGTTTTTT.

This clone was detected only a few times. The J gene is TRBJ1-5, the V gene TRBV11-3; 7 positions match TRBD1. The CDR3 loop spans 14 amino acids. With 3 bases clipped from V and 4 bases from J, the junction kept 3 bases outside the gene matches. Per the germline V gene, CDR1 is SGHNT and CDR2 is YENEEA. The chain's CDR3 is CASSLGQPNQPQHF. The CDR3 DNA sequence: TGTGCCAGCAGCTTGGGACAGCCAAATCAGCCCCAGCATTTT.

This clone appeared a few times. This chain uses TRBV28 with TRBJ1-6, with no clear D. There are 14 residues in the CDR3. With 5 bases removed from V and 8 bases from J, the gap between germline ends came to 13 bases. Germline CDR1 and CDR2: MDHEN and SYDVKM. CDR3 DNA sequence: TGTGCCAGCAGTCCCTCGGGCTCGCATTCACCCCTCCACTTT. It is translated as CASSPSGSHSPLHF.

The J gene is TRBJ2-1, the V gene TRBV18; D uncertain. Germline assignment: CDR1 KGHSH and CDR2 LQKENI. CDR3 length: 14 residues. Trimming left V 0 bases short and J 4 bases short, with 7 bases between. The CDR3 DNA sequence: TGTGCCAGCTCACCACCGAGTCGTTACAATGAGCAGTTCTTC. Protein: CASSPPSRYNEQFF.